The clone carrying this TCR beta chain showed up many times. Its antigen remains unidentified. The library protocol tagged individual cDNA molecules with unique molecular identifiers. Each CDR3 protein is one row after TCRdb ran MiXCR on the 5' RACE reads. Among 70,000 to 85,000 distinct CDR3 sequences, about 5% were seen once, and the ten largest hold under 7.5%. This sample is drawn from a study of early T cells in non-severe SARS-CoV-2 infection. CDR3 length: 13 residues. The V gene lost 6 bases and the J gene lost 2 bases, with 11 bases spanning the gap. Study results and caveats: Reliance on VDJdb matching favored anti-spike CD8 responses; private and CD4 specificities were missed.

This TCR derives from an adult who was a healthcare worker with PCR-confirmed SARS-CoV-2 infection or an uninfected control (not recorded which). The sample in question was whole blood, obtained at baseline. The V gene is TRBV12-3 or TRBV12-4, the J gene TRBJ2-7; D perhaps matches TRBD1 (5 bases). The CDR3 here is CASSQQVTYEQYF. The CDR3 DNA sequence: TGTGCCAGCAGCCAACAGGTTACCTACGAGCAGTACTTC.